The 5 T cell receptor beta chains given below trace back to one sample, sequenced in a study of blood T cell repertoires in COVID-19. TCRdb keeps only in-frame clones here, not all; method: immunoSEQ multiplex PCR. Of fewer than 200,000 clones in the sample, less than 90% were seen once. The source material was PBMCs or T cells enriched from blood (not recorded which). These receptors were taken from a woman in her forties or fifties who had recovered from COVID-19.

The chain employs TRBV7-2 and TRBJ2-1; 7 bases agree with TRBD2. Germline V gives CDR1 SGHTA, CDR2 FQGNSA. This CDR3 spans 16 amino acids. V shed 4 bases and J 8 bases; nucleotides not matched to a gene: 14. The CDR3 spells CASSSPTSQSPHEQFF. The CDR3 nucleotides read TGTGCCAGCAGCTCGCCGACTAGCCAAAGCCCCCATGAGCAGTTCTTC. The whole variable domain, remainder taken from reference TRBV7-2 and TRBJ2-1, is GAGVSQSPSNKVTEKGKDVELRCDPISGHTALYWYRQSLGQGLEFLIYFQGNSAPDKSGLPSDRFSAERTGGSVSTLTIQRTQQEDSAVYLCASSSPTSQSPHEQFFGPGTRLTVL.

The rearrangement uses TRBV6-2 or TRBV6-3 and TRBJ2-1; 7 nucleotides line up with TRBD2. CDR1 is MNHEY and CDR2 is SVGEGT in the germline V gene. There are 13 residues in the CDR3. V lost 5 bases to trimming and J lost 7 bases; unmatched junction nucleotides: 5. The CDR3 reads CASSNRGENEQFF. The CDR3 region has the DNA TGTGCCAGCAGTAACCGGGGGGAAAATGAGCAGTTCTTC.

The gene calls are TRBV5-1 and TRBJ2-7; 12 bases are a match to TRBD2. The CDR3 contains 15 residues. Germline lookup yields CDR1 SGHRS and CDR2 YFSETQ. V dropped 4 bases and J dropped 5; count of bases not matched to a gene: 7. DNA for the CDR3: TGCGCCAGCAGCCCGACTAGCGGGAGTAGGCACGAGCAGTACGTC. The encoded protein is CASSPTSGSRHEQYV.

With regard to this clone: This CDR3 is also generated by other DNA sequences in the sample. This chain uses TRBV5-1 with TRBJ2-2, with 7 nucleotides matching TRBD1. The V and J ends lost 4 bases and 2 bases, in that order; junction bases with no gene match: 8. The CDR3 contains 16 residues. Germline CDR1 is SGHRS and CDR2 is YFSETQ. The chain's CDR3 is CASSPRTGTNTGELFF. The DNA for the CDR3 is TGCGCCAGCAGCCCGAGGACAGGTACCAACACCGGGGAGCTGTTTTTT. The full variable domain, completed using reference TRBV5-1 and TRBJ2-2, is KAGVTQTPRYLIKTRGQQVTLSCSPISGHRSVSWYQQTPGQGLQFLFEYFSETQRNKGNFPGRFSGRQFSNSRSEMNVSTLELGDSALYLCASSPRTGTNTGELFFGEGSRLTVL.

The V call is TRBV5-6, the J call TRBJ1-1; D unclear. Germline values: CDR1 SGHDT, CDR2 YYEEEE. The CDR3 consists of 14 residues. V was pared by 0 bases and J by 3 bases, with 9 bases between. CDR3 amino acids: CASSLGGVDTEAFF. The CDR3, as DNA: TGTGCCAGCAGCTTGGGCGGGGTTGACACTGAAGCTTTCTTT.